This T cell receptor (beta chain) was sequenced for a study of blood T cell repertoires in COVID-19. V dropped 8 bases and J dropped 1 base, with 12 bases sitting between them. The germline CDR1 and CDR2 sequences are MNHEY and SVGAGI. CDR3 size: 14 residues. This clone was observed once. Under the authors' procedure: Amplified reference gene primers provided the basis for estimating nucleated cell counts. This table comes from immunoSEQ multiplex PCR, and its TCRdb copy is limited to in-frame clones, with some not included. V and J calls and clone size are copied from that table; D and trimming were computed from the DNA. The table lists 380,000 or so clones, 85% to 90% of them singletons.

This clonotype was sampled from a woman aged 25 to 39 with acute COVID-19. The source material was PBMCs or T cells enriched from blood (not recorded which). The chain joins TRBV6-5 to TRBJ1-5; D gene ambiguous. The chain's CDR3 is CASWIGGSNQPQHF. CDR3 in DNA: TGTGCCAGCTGGATCGGAGGAAGCAATCAGCCCCAGCATTTT.